Below are 12 T cell receptor beta chains sequenced from a single sample in a study of T-cell memory formation after mild COVID-19. TCRdb reprocessed the 5' RACE reads via MiXCR and lists one record per CDR3 protein. This table holds around 420,000 distinct CDR3 sequences, roughly a quarter found once. The sample taken for sequencing was PBMCs or a T cell subset sorted from them (not recorded which). These receptors came from an adult woman who had mild COVID-19 (a few samples of this study predate the infection). Cell type and time point are not known.

A few counts support this clonotype. The V and J genes are TRBV15 and TRBJ2-3; D assignment may be TRBD1 or TRBD2 (6 bases each). Germline lookup yields CDR1 LNHNV and CDR2 YYDKDF (reference sequence). This CDR3 region has 15 residues. Trimming pared 4 bases from V and 3 bases from J, leaving 14 bases between. The CDR3 here is CATSNGGGITDTQYF. CDR3 coding DNA: TGTGCCACCAGCAACGGAGGGGGTATAACAGATACGCAGTATTTT.

This chain joins TRBV12-3 or TRBV12-4 and TRBJ1-2; 8 nucleotides match TRBD1. The CDR3 has 15 amino acids. With V trimmed by 6 bases and J by 0 bases, 6 bases remained unmatched. DNA for the CDR3: TGTGCCAGCAGACCTACAGGGGGGTCTAACTATGGCTACACCTTC. Residues: CASRPTGGSNYGYTF.

V is TRBV7-9 and J is TRBJ1-1; D ambiguous. Germline-derived CDR1 and CDR2 are SEHNR and FQNEAQ (reference sequence). The CDR3 has 15 amino acids. Trimming removed 2 bases at V and 1 base at J, with 11 bases between. The CDR3 DNA reads TGTGCCAGCAGCTTAAGAGGGCCGACGAACACTGAAGCTTTCTTT. Protein sequence: CASSLRGPTNTEAFF.

The genes are TRBV24-1 and TRBJ2-1; no clear D. Germline loops: CDR1 KGHDR, CDR2 SFDVKD. The CDR3 has 18 amino acids. The V end was cut by 3 bases, the J end by 6 bases, with 23 bases between. CDR3 DNA: TGTGCCACCAGTGATAAGAGTAATCGGGTTTCAGACCCCAATGAGCAGTTCTTC. Translation: CATSDKSNRVSDPNEQFF.

The sample holds a few counts of this clonotype. The chain recombines TRBV24-1 with TRBJ2-7; D is unclear. The germline CDR1 and CDR2 sequences are KGHDR and SFDVKD. The length of the CDR3 is 12 residues. Deletions cut 5 bases from V and 10 bases from J, with 14 bases between. CDR3 loop: CATSAYSGGQYF. The CDR3 coding sequence is TGTGCCACCAGTGCCTACTCTGGCGGACAGTACTTC.

V and J are TRBV9 and TRBJ1-6; TRBD1 matches 7 bases. Germline V lookup: CDR1 SGDLS, CDR2 YYNGEE. The CDR3 covers 15 residues. Losses at the gene ends were 2 bases for V and 9 bases for J; bases not matched to a gene: 8. CDR3 DNA: TGTGCCAGCAGCGTCGATACAGGGGACGGTTCACCCCTCCACTTT. It encodes CASSVDTGDGSPLHF.

The chain combines TRBV7-3 with TRBJ2-6; perhaps TRBD2 as D (6 bases). This CDR3 spans 16 amino acids. Per germline, CDR1 SGHTA and CDR2 FQGTGA. V dropped 6 bases and J dropped 0 bases, with 12 bases sitting between them. The CDR3 nucleotides are TGTGCCAGCAGACGAGATAGCGGCTCTGGGGCCAACGTCCTGACTTTC. Its protein product is CASRRDSGSGANVLTF.

The sample holds many counts of this clonotype. The chain links TRBV7-2 to TRBJ2-5, with D unclear. Germline CDR1 is SGHTA and CDR2 is FQGNSA. The CDR3 contains 14 residues. V lost 1 base and J 2 bases, leaving 8 bases between the germline ends. CDR3 protein: CASSLGLAQETQYF. The CDR3 DNA reads as TGTGCCAGCAGCTTAGGATTGGCGCAAGAGACCCAGTACTTC.

The chain recombines TRBV7-6 with TRBJ1-6; D is undetermined. V lost 5 bases, J lost 4 bases, and 6 bases lay in between. The CDR3 runs to 13 residues. Germline values: CDR1 SGHVS, CDR2 FNYEAQ. CDR3 bases: TGTGCCAGCAGCCAGGATTATAATTCACCCCTCCACTTT. It encodes CASSQDYNSPLHF. Full variable domain (outside the CDR3, taken from reference TRBV7-6 and TRBJ1-6): GAGVSQSPRYKVTKRGQDVALRCDPISGHVSLYWYRQALGQGPEFLTYFNYEAQQDKSGLPNDRFSAERPEGSISTLTIQRTEQRDSAMYRCASSQDYNSPLHFGNGTRLTVT.

There are a few counts of this clonotype. This rearrangement joins TRBV12-3 or TRBV12-4 to TRBJ1-4, with TRBD1 as a possible D gene (5 bases). The CDR3 totals 12 residues. Trimming stripped 5 bases from V and 10 bases from J, with 11 bases between. The CDR3 loop reads CASSQTAGKLFF. The CDR3 nucleotides are TGTGCCAGCAGTCAGACAGCGGGAAAACTGTTTTTT.

J is TRBJ1-4 and V is TRBV15; D gene ambiguous. Germline V lookup: CDR1 LNHNV, CDR2 YYDKDF (reference sequence). The CDR3 runs 16 residues. Trimming stripped 3 bases from V and 7 bases from J, with 18 bases between. CDR3 sequence reads: CATSSRPVAPGEKLFF. Here the CDR3 DNA reads TGTGCCACCAGCAGTAGGCCGGTAGCACCGGGTGAAAAACTGTTTTTT.

This clonotype has at least ten counts. The rearrangement uses TRBV7-9 and TRBJ2-3; TRBD1 might be the D (5 bases). This CDR3 contains 14 residues. From germline, CDR1 is SEHNR and CDR2 FQNEAQ (reference sequence). V gave up 1 base and J gave up 2 bases, with 7 bases separating them. This CDR3 reads CASSLGTTTDTQYF. In nucleotides, the CDR3 is TGTGCCAGCAGCTTAGGGACAACCACAGATACGCAGTATTTT.